The clone carrying this T cell receptor beta chain showed up many times. The antigen remains unidentified. Between the trimmed V and J ends, which lost 4 bases and 1 base, there was a span of 10 bases. Germline-derived CDR1 and CDR2 are MNHNS and SASEGT. This CDR3 spans 14 amino acids. The data originate from a study of T cells in Graves' hyperthyroidism and ophthalmopathy. Amplified TCR beta CDR3 regions derived from RNA transcripts. Researchers ran a first-round RT-PCR on the TCR CDR3 using the HTBI primer set. TCRdb reprocessed the multiplex PCR reads with MiXCR, giving one entry per CDR3 protein. The table shows roughly 420,000 distinct CDR3 sequences, with approximately 14% occurring only once. Study-level results: Blood held most thyroid clonotypes expanded above 0.001 frequency.

This chain links TRBV6-1 with TRBJ1-1; D call uncertain. The origin of this receptor is a woman between 18 and 29 years old with Graves' hyperthyroidism. The sample taken for sequencing was blood. The CDR3 nucleotides read TGTGCCAGCAGTGTTAAGGGAGAGAACACTGAAGCTTTCTTT. Translation: CASSVKGENTEAFF.